This T cell receptor beta chain was identified in a study of blood T cells in healthy people across ages. This clonotype occurred a few times. With a J-beta primer mix and a sample-barcoded 5' primer, a second PCR ran about 7 to 12 cycles. From the 5' RACE reads, TCRdb called clonotypes with MiXCR, one entry per CDR3 protein. This sample has over 1,300,000 distinct CDR3 sequences, with roughly 64% found just once. The CDR3 totals 13 residues. V dropped 6 bases and J dropped 7; count of bases not matched to a gene: 5. In germline, CDR1 is SGDLS, CDR2 YYNGEE. The chain employs TRBV9 and TRBJ2-1, with TRBD2 matching 9 bases. Sequenced input: blood. This clonotype was obtained from a man between 18 and 29 years old in good health. This chain's CDR3 is CASMRGGANEQFF. As DNA, the CDR3 is TGTGCCAGCATGCGCGGGGGGGCAAATGAGCAGTTCTTC.